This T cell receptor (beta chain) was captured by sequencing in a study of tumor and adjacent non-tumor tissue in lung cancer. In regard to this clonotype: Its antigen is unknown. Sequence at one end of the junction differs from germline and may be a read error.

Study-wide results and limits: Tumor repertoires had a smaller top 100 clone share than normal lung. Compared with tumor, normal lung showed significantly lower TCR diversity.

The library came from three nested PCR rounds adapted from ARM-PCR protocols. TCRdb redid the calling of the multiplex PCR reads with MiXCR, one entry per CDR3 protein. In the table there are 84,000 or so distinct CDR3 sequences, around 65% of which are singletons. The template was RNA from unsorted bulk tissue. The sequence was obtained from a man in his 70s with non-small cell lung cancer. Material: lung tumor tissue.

CDR3 nucleotide sequence: TGTGCCAGCGGTTTTGAGCGAGGCCAGGTGGCAGAGACCCAGTACTTC. Translating it yields CASGFERGQVAETQYF. The chain has TRBV12-3 or TRBV12-4 and TRBJ2-5; D is uncertain. CDR3 size: 16 residues.